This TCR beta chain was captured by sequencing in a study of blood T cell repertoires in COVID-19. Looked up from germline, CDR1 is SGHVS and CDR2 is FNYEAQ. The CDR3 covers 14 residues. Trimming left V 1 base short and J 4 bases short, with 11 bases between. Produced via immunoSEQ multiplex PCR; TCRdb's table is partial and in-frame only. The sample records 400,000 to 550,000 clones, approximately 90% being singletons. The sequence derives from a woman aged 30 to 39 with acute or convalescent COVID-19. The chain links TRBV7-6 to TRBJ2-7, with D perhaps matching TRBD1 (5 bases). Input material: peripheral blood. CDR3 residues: CASSLGRRAYEQYF. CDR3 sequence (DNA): TGTGCCAGCAGCTTAGGTCGCAGGGCGTACGAGCAGTACTTC.